This TCR beta chain came from a study of T cells after yellow fever vaccination (dated by TCRdb to the late 2010s). As for the study more broadly: The SMART-Seq v4 Ultra Low Input RNA kit was used to prepare libraries from fractions with low cell numbers. To track T-cell clones before and after primary and booster YFV17D yellow fever vaccination, bulk TCR alpha and beta repertoires were sequenced longitudinally. Two healthy male donors, one aged 18 to 30 and one aged 30 to 40 years, made up the cohort. Blood was collected at multiple timepoints before and after primary and secondary immunization, and bulk PBMC replicates and cell subsets were isolated. General findings and caveats noted by the study authors: A small fraction of clonotypes appeared in both the CD4 and CD8 compartments, likely as a result of convergent recombination. The secondary T-cell response was found to be weaker but faster than the primary response, with a peak reached on day 5 rather than on day 15. After the booster, most of the clones that had expanded following primary vaccination were detected again (almost 98% of CD4 and more than 85% of CD8), which suggests that memory was broadly maintained. Because only two donors were included in the study, the extent to which the findings can be generalized is limited. FACS-sorted repertoires could contain abundant contaminating clonotypes from the bulk population, so computational filtering was required.

Synthesis of TCR cDNA relied on 5'RACE template switching, a step that introduced a universal primer site along with unique molecular identifiers. Priming of cDNA synthesis was performed from both the TCR alpha and TCR beta constant segments. Library amplification involved two PCR steps, and the second step added sample barcodes and sequencing adapters. Sequencing of libraries was done on Illumina HiSeq 2500 (2x100 bp) or NovaSeq (2x150 bp). The paper's processing steps were these. Demultiplexing of reads and collapsing into UMI consensus sequences were performed with MIGEC, and V(D)J alignment was carried out with MiXCR. Using edgeR on replicate PBMC samples, clonotypes were called vaccine-responding if FDR was below 0.01 and the log2 fold change was above 5 up to day 15. Bulk clonotypes were assigned CD4 or CD8 identity according to which sequenced CD4 or CD8 repertoire held them at higher abundance. The public reads were reprocessed in TCRdb via fastp at Q25 and MiXCR, keeping in-frame beta chains. Rows merge per CDR3 protein into single entries with the most common DNA and genes. TCRdb's processing, not the authors', yielded these V and J calls. This sample comprises hundreds of thousands of distinct CDR3 sequences, about 13% of them detected only once. Jointly, the top ten make up more than 12% of the sample.

Comments on this clonotype: The antigen this receptor binds is unknown. The sample holds no much larger clone one base away, and base qualities are not on file.

The treatment or condition label on this specimen signifies: live attenuated yellow fever vaccine strain. At every blood-draw timepoint, two biological replicates of bulk PBMCs were collected. A standard Ficoll-Paque protocol was used to isolate PBMCs from peripheral blood. TriZol was used to extract RNA from bulk PBMCs, CD4 and CD8 fractions, and dextramer-positive and dextramer-negative fractions. The CDR3 sequence holds 11 residues, the cysteine and phenylalanine included. Left in the record is the CDR3 DNA by itself, 33 bases read in frame from the first base. Taken from the germline V gene (reference sequence), the CDR1 and CDR2 loops are DFQATT and SNEGSKA.

In this chain, TRBV20-1 is recombined with TRBJ2-1; 9 bases in the junction line up with TRBD2. This sequence was found in a man aged 25-40 years who received the YFV17D yellow fever vaccine. The sample in question was PBMCs, obtained on the day of the yellow fever booster vaccination. The sequenced DNA is TGCAGGATCGGGACTAGCTTTGGGCAGTTCTTC. It is translated as CRIGTSFGQFF.